This TCR beta chain was documented in a study of regulatory T cells in long-lasting Graves disease. Study-wide background: Prior antithyroid drug treatment in newly diagnosed Graves' patients lasted under 3 months.

This clonotype was found a few times. Time point indicated: newly diagnosed GD, antithyroid drugs for less than 3 months. Isolated PBMC RNA provided the starting material for the TCR library. Relying on iRepertoire HTBI primers and Arm-PCR of CDR3 regions, the team built TCR beta libraries. Each CDR3 protein is one row after TCRdb ran MiXCR on the multiplex PCR reads. This table has about 440,000 distinct CDR3 sequences, about 15% appearing once. Germline-derived CDR1 and CDR2 are SGHTA and FQGTGA. This CDR3 is built from 16 residues. Germline trimming cut 5 bases from V and 5 bases from J; bases unmatched to any gene: 11. Separately, the same data were catalogued under a study of T cells in Graves' hyperthyroidism and ophthalmopathy.

This sequence joins TRBV7-3 and TRBJ2-1; 8 nucleotides agree with TRBD1. The source of this sequence is a woman between 25 and 40 years old with Graves disease. The starting material was peripheral blood mononuclear cells (PBMCs), obtained at new diagnosis, from a patient treated with antithyroid drugs. The CDR3 bases are TGTGCCAGCAGCCCACGGACAGGGAGTGATGACAATGAGCAGTTCTTC. Translated, it gives CASSPRTGSDDNEQFF.